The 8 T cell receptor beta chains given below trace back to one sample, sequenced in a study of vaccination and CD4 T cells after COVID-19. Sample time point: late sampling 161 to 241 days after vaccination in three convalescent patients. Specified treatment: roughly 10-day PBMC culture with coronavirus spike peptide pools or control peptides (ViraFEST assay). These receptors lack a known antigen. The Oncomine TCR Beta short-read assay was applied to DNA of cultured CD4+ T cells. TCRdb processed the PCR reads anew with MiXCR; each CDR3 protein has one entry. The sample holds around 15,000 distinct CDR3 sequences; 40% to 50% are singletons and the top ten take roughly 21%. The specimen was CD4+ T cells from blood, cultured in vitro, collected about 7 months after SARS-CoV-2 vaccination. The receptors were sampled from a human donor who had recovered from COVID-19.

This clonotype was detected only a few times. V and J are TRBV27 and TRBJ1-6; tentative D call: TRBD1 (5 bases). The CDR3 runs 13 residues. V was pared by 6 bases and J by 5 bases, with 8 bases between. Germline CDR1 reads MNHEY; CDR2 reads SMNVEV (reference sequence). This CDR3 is CASSRGNNSPLHF. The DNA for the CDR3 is TGTGCCAGCAGCCGGGGCAATAATTCACCCCTCCACTTT.

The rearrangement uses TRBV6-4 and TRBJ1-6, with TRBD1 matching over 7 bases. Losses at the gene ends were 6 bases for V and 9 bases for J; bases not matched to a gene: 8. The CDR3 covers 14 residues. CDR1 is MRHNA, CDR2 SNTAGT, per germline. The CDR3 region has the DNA TGTGCCAGCAGCTCCGGGACAGAGGGTTCACCCCTCCACTTT. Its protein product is CASSSGTEGSPLHF.

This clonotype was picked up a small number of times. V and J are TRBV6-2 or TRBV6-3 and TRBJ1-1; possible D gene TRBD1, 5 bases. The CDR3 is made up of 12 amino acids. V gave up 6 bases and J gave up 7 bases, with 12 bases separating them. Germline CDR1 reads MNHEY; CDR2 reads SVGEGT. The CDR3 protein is CASSSRAGEAFF. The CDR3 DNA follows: TGTGCCAGCAGCTCCAGGGCGGGTGAAGCTTTCTTT.

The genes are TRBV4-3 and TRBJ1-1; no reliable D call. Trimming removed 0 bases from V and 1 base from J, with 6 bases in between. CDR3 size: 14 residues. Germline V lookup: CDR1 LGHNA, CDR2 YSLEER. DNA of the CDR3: TGCGCCAGCAGCCAAGATCGGTGGAACACTGAAGCTTTCTTT. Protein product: CASSQDRWNTEAFF.

Written as DNA, the CDR3 is TGCGCCAGCAGCTATGCTAGCGGGGGTGAGACCCAGTACTTC. Translation: CASSYASGGETQYF. The rearrangement joins TRBV5-1 to TRBJ2-5, with 10 positions matching TRBD2. V gave up 3 bases and J gave up 5 bases; unmatched junction bases: 4. Looked up from germline, CDR1 is SGHRS and CDR2 is YFSETQ. The CDR3 is 14 residues long.

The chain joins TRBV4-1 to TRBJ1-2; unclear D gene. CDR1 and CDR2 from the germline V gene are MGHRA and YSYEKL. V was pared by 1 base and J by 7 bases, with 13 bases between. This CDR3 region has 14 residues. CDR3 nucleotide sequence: TGCGCCAGCAGCCAAGTACTGGGAATTAGTGGCTACACCTTC. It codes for CASSQVLGISGYTF.

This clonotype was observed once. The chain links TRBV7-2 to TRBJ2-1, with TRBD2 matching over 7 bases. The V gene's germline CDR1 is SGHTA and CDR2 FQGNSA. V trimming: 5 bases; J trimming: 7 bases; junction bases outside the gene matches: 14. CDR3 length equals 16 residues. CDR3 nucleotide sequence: TGTGCCAGCAGCCTAACTGGGGGGGGGTTAAGAAATGAGCAGTTCTTC. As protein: CASSLTGGGLRNEQFF.

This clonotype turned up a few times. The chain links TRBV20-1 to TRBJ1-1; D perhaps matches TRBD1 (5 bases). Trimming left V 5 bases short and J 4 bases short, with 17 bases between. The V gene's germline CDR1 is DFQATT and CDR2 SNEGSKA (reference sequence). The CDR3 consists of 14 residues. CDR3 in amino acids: CSAFTGTAGTEAFF. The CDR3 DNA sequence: TGCAGTGCTTTCACCGGGACGGCGGGCACTGAAGCTTTCTTT.